This T cell receptor beta chain was obtained from a study of CD8 T cells in ankylosing spondylitis. Regarding the study as a whole: Seemingly characteristic of ankylosing spondylitis blood was a TCR beta motif consisting of under ten highly homologous variants.

This clonotype was seen more than once but under ten times. Its antigen is not identified. MiXCR, applied by TCRdb to the 5' RACE reads, yields one record per CDR3 protein. The profile shows about 540,000 distinct CDR3 sequences, about 12% of them singletons. V shed 4 bases, J shed 2 bases, and the junction held 5 bases outside the gene matches. Germline CDR1 is SGHRS and CDR2 is YFSETQ. The CDR3 totals 14 residues. The clonotype was recovered from a male donor with ankylosing spondylitis. The chain recombines TRBV5-1 with TRBJ1-1; the match to TRBD1 covers 7 bases. The sequenced sample consisted of blood, either unsorted or a sorted T cell fraction (not recorded which). Here the CDR3 reads CASSRTGDNTEAFF. The DNA of the CDR3 is TGCGCCAGCAGCAGAACAGGGGACAACACTGAAGCTTTCTTT.